Listed here are 21 T cell receptor beta chains from one sample, sequenced in a study of T cells in Graves' hyperthyroidism and ophthalmopathy. TCR beta CDR3 sequences were amplified from RNA transcripts. The HTBI primer set served for first-round RT-PCR of the TCR CDR3. MiXCR was run by TCRdb on the multiplex PCR reads, yielding one entry per CDR3 protein. The sample lists approximately 590,000 distinct CDR3 sequences, about 15% occurring once. The source material was blood. The receptors were sampled from a woman under 40 with Graves' hyperthyroidism.

In its sample, this clonotype was seen many times. The V gene is TRBV10-3, the J gene TRBJ1-5, with no clear D. V dropped 7 bases and J dropped 3 bases, with 10 bases sitting between them. Germline V CDR1 and CDR2: ENHRY, SYGVKD. This CDR3 has 13 amino acids. The CDR3 protein is CAITARPNQPQHF. The CDR3 DNA follows: TGTGCCATCACCGCCAGGCCCAATCAGCCCCAGCATTTT.

At least ten counts were recorded for this clonotype. The chain uses TRBV28 and TRBJ2-7, with a weak D call TRBD2 (5 bases). Germline loops: CDR1 MDHEN, CDR2 SYDVKM. The CDR3 totals 12 residues. V was shortened by 3 bases and J by 5 bases, with 8 bases between the two germline ends. The CDR3 protein is CASSFWGDEQYF. The DNA of the CDR3 is TGTGCCAGCAGTTTTTGGGGAGACGAGCAGTACTTC. Full variable domain (remainder filled in from reference TRBV28 and TRBJ2-7): DVKVTQSSRYLVKRTGEKVFLECVQDMDHENMFWYRQDPGLGLRLIYFSYDVKMKEKGDIPEGYSVSREKKERFSLILESASTNQTSMYLCASSFWGDEQYFGPGTRLTVT.

This clonotype was picked up many times. The rearrangement joins TRBV19 to TRBJ2-1, with TRBD2 identical over 7 bases. The CDR3 is 16 amino acids. Germline CDR1 reads LNHDA; CDR2 reads SQIVND (reference sequence). With V trimmed by 1 base and J by 2 bases, 5 bases remained unmatched. In nucleotides, the CDR3 is TGTGCCAGTAGTATAGGGGGCGGGAGAGCCTACAATGAGCAGTTCTTC. Protein product: CASSIGGGRAYNEQFF.

This clonotype was recorded at least ten times. The genes are TRBV29-1 and TRBJ2-7, with 8 bases aligning to TRBD1. The V gene's germline CDR1 is SQVTM and CDR2 ANQGSEA. The CDR3 loop spans 13 amino acids. V gave up 1 base and J gave up 5 bases; unmatched junction bases: 4. The CDR3 loop is CSVEGQGTHEQYF. The DNA of the CDR3 is TGCAGCGTTGAAGGACAGGGGACCCACGAGCAGTACTTC.

This clonotype is a singleton in its sample. Mismatch with germline at one junction end may stem from a read error. V is TRBV27 and J is TRBJ1-5, with D perhaps TRBD1 (6 bases). This CDR3 spans 15 amino acids. The V gene's germline CDR1 is MNHEY and CDR2 SMNVEV (reference sequence). CDR3 residues: CASSLGGGGNEPQHF. The CDR3 DNA follows: TGTGCCAGCAGTTTAGGAGGGGGGGGCAATGAGCCCCAGCATTTT.

This clonotype was seen only a few times. The gene calls are TRBV28 and TRBJ1-5, with D tentatively TRBD1 (6 bases). Deletions cut 6 bases from V and 5 bases from J, with 14 bases between. CDR1 and CDR2 (germline): MDHEN, SYDVKM. The CDR3 is made up of 14 amino acids. CDR3 loop: CASSEQGFDQPQHF. CDR3 DNA sequence: TGTGCCAGCAGCGAACAGGGTTTCGATCAGCCCCAGCATTTT.

This clonotype came up many times. The rearrangement uses TRBV7-3 and TRBJ2-1; possibly TRBD1 or TRBD2 for D (5 bases each). The V gene lost 1 base and the J gene lost 0 bases, with 16 bases spanning the gap. The CDR3 spans 18 residues. Germline lookup yields CDR1 SGHTA and CDR2 FQGTGA. CDR3 bases: TGTGCCAGCAGCTTAAGTAAGAGGGGCAGCAGCTCCTACAATGAGCAGTTCTTC. Translation gives CASSLSKRGSSSYNEQFF.

This clonotype was found many times. V and J are TRBV11-2 and TRBJ1-3; D is perhaps TRBD1 (6 bases). The germline V gene encodes CDR1 SGHAT and CDR2 FQNNGV. Trimming took off 8 bases at V and 0 bases at J, with 11 bases between the two ends. The CDR3 runs to 14 residues. CDR3 loop: CASGGHASGNTIYF. CDR3 in DNA: TGTGCCAGCGGGGGGCACGCCTCTGGAAACACCATATATTTT.

This clonotype showed up just a few times. The rearrangement joins TRBV7-9 to TRBJ2-4; 8 nucleotides align to TRBD1. Germline CDR1 SEHNR, CDR2 FQNEAQ (reference sequence). V was clipped by 4 bases and J by 1 base; unmatched bases: 6. The CDR3 spans 16 residues. CDR3 in amino acids: CASSSLQGVAKNIQYF. In DNA form, the CDR3 reads TGTGCCAGCAGCTCACTACAGGGGGTGGCCAAAAACATTCAGTACTTC. Combining the CDR3 with reference TRBV7-9 and TRBJ2-4 gives the whole variable domain DTGVSQNPRHKITKRGQNVTFRCDPISEHNRLYWYRQTLGQGPEFLTYFQNEAQLEKSRLLSDRFSAERPKGSFSTLEIQRTEQGDSAMYLCASSSLQGVAKNIQYFGAGTRLSVL.

This clonotype was counted between two and nine times. The chain combines TRBV5-1 with TRBJ2-3; tentatively, D is TRBD1 or TRBD2 (6 bases each). This CDR3 region has 17 residues. Germline CDR1 is SGHRS and CDR2 is YFSETQ. The V end was cut by 0 bases, the J end by 4 bases, with 18 bases between. The CDR3 protein is CASSLVGAREAADTQYF. The CDR3 DNA reads as TGCGCCAGCAGCTTGGTGGGGGCCAGGGAGGCCGCAGATACGCAGTATTTT.

In its sample, this clonotype was seen many times. The rearrangement uses TRBV30 and TRBJ2-7; no definite D call. CDR1 is GTSNPN, CDR2 SVGIG, per germline (reference sequence). Trimming took 1 base from V and 2 from J, leaving 3 bases between them. The CDR3 is made up of 11 amino acids. The CDR3 sequence is CAWSATYEQYF. The CDR3 DNA sequence: TGTGCCTGGAGTGCGACCTACGAGCAGTACTTC.

The chain joins TRBV27 to TRBJ2-1; 7 bases match TRBD1. The CDR3 loop spans 16 amino acids. CDR1 and CDR2 (germline): MNHEY, SMNVEV (reference sequence). V shed 4 bases, J shed 0 bases, and the junction held 6 bases outside the gene matches. The CDR3 protein is CASSSKTGNSYNEQFF. DNA for the CDR3: TGTGCCAGCAGTTCGAAGACAGGGAACTCCTACAATGAGCAGTTCTTC.

This clonotype was counted many times. The chain uses TRBV12-3 or TRBV12-4 and TRBJ1-1, with 7 bases lining up with TRBD1. The V gene end was trimmed by 3 bases and the J gene end by 2 bases; junction bases not matched to a gene: 3. CDR3 size: 14 residues. The CDR3 is CASSFTGVNTEAFF. Here the CDR3 DNA reads TGTGCCAGCAGTTTTACAGGGGTAAACACTGAAGCTTTCTTT.

This clonotype occurred a few times. The chain combines TRBV9 with TRBJ2-3, with TRBD2 identical over 8 bases. The junction had 8 bases not matched to a gene; V was cut back by 4 bases and J by 1 base. Germline CDR1 reads SGDLS; CDR2 reads YYNGEE. The CDR3 has 16 residues. The CDR3 here is CASSSQRGLGTDTQYF. DNA for the CDR3: TGTGCCAGCAGCTCCCAGCGGGGGCTGGGCACAGATACGCAGTATTTT.

This clonotype was picked up many times. The V gene is TRBV20-1, the J gene TRBJ2-5; D gene unclear. The V end was cut by 6 bases, the J end by 2 bases, with 7 bases between. The CDR3 totals 11 residues. Germline lookup yields CDR1 DFQATT and CDR2 SNEGSKA (reference sequence). For the CDR3, the DNA is TGCAGTGCAAATCTACAAGAGACCCAGTACTTC. As protein: CSANLQETQYF.

The CDR3: CASSQPGRSRVSPLHF. The CDR3 coding sequence is TGTGCCAGCAGCCAACCAGGACGCAGTCGGGTTTCACCCCTCCACTTT. The genes are TRBV6-2 or TRBV6-3 and TRBJ1-6, with no clear D. The CDR3 loop spans 16 amino acids. Germline loops: CDR1 MNHEY, CDR2 SVGEGT. Trimming stripped 6 bases from V and 9 bases from J, with 21 bases between.

The chain links TRBV6-1 to TRBJ2-1, with no clear D. The length of the CDR3 is 13 residues. Trimming shortened V by 5 bases and J by 10 bases, and 15 bases separated the two germline ends. The germline V gene has CDR1 MNHNS and CDR2 SASEGT. The CDR3 region has the DNA TGTGCCAGCAGTTTCCTTTCCTTGGGAGAGCAGTTCTTC. Protein product: CASSFLSLGEQFF.

V is TRBV29-1 and J is TRBJ1-1, with D maybe TRBD1 (5 bases). Germline V gene sequence: CDR1 SQVTM, CDR2 ANQGSEA. This CDR3 contains 13 residues. V lost 6 bases to trimming and J lost 0 bases, with 11 bases between them. CDR3 loop: CSVRGGVNTEAFF. DNA for the CDR3: TGCAGCGTGCGGGGAGGGGTGAACACTGAAGCTTTCTTT.

The sample holds a few counts of this clonotype. The chain joins TRBV10-3 to TRBJ2-7; 9 positions agree with TRBD2. Germline CDR1 ENHRY, CDR2 SYGVKD. J gave up 1 base and V 8 bases, and 15 bases lay outside the gene matches. The CDR3 contains 17 residues. This chain's CDR3 is CAIRGGLAGRASYEQYF. The CDR3 DNA is TGTGCCATCCGAGGTGGGCTAGCGGGAAGGGCATCCTACGAGCAGTACTTC.

At least ten counts were recorded for this clonotype. The chain carries TRBV29-1 and TRBJ2-7; possible D gene TRBD1, 6 bases. Germline CDR1 and CDR2: SQVTM and ANQGSEA. The V gene lost 6 bases and the J gene lost 1 base, with 7 bases spanning the gap. This CDR3 contains 11 residues. In nucleotides, the CDR3 is TGCAGCGTGACAGGTTCCTACGAGCAGTACTTC. Translation: CSVTGSYEQYF.

The chain joins TRBV20-1 to TRBJ2-1; 7 positions agree with TRBD1. Germline V gives CDR1 DFQATT, CDR2 SNEGSKA (reference sequence). V gave up 4 bases and J gave up 4 bases; unmatched junction bases: 1. CDR3 length: 12 amino acids. CDR3 amino acids: CSATGQYNEQFF. CDR3 coding DNA: TGCAGTGCTACGGGACAGTACAATGAGCAGTTCTTC.